Presented here are 10 T cell receptor beta chains from one specimen sequenced in a study of T cell repertoires in aging, cancer and after chemotherapy (dated by TCRdb to the late 2010s). Data came from an Illumina MiSeq. Rearranged TRB sequences spanning V, D and J segments were amplified by multiplex touch-down PCR using a mixed TRB-A/B primer pool. TCRdb took the public reads, trimmed them with fastp at Q25, ran MiXCR for clone calling and kept in-frame beta chains. All rows with the same CDR3 protein become a single entry with the most common DNA and genes. The sample table holds roughly 6,200 distinct CDR3 sequences, of which approximately 20% were seen once. Of the sample, around 8.8% falls within the top ten clones. TCR beta rearrangements were amplified from genomic DNA isolated from peripheral blood, not from sorted cells or RNA. Material for sequencing was blood. These receptor sequences come from a human donor in good health.

This clonotype was detected many times. The chain is built from TRBV28 and TRBJ1-1, with D maybe TRBD1 (5 bases). Germline-derived CDR1 and CDR2 are MDHEN and SYDVKM. V was pared by 5 bases and J by 4 bases, with 14 bases between. The CDR3 extends over 14 amino acids. The CDR3 protein is CASSPVLGATEAFF. CDR3 in DNA: TGTGCCAGCAGTCCCGTCCTAGGGGCCACTGAAGCTTTCTTT.

This chain connects TRBV10-3 to TRBJ1-1; D unresolved. This CDR3 spans 15 amino acids. Germline lookup yields CDR1 ENHRY and CDR2 SYGVKD. V shed 2 bases and J shed 0 bases, with 10 bases lying between them. The CDR3 loop is CAISETMTLNTEAFF. The CDR3 DNA follows: TGTGCCATCAGTGAGACGATGACTCTGAACACTGAAGCTTTCTTT.

This chain uses TRBV20-1 with TRBJ2-5; D gene unclear. The CDR3 is 13 amino acids. CDR1 is DFQATT and CDR2 is SNEGSKA in the germline V gene (reference sequence). Trimming shortened V by 2 bases and J by 5 bases, and 12 bases separated the two germline ends. The CDR3 region is CSARPVLEETQYF. In DNA, the CDR3 is TGCAGTGCTAGACCAGTCCTTGAGGAGACCCAGTACTTC.

By its share, this clonotype is medium-sized. J is TRBJ2-1 and V is TRBV15, with a tentative D call TRBD2 (5 bases). The V end was cut by 0 bases, the J end by 13 bases, with 13 bases between. The CDR3 covers 13 residues. Germline-derived CDR1 and CDR2 are LNHNV and YYDKDF (reference sequence). CDR3 sequence: CATSRDQAALQFF. DNA for the CDR3: TGTGCCACCAGCAGAGATCAAGCGGCCCTTCAGTTCTTC.

This clonotype is judged medium-sized. The chain couples TRBV12-3 or TRBV12-4 to TRBJ2-2, with TRBD1 as a possible D gene (5 bases). V was pared by 2 bases and J by 2 bases, with 9 bases between. This CDR3 is built from 15 residues. This chain's CDR3 is CASSLWGDNTGELFF. The DNA for the CDR3 is TGTGCCAGCAGTTTATGGGGCGATAACACCGGGGAGCTGTTTTTT.

Worth noting for this clonotype: This may stem from a read error, because a much larger clone lies one nucleotide away. CDR3 amino acids: CAIVLGRNEQFF. Here the CDR3 DNA reads TGTGCCATCGTTCTGGGGCGCAATGAGCAGTTCTTC. V usage is TRBV10-3 and J usage is TRBJ2-1, with D maybe TRBD1 (5 bases). The CDR3 is 12 amino acids. CDR1 ENHRY and CDR2 SYGVKD come from the germline V gene. V dropped 8 bases and J dropped 6 bases, with 11 bases sitting between them.

As regards this clonotype: A junction boundary mismatches the germline segment, possibly from a read error. This chain links TRBV5-6 with TRBJ2-1; weak D call: TRBD1 (6 bases). From germline, CDR1 is SGHDT and CDR2 YYEEEE. This CDR3 has 15 amino acids. CDR3 DNA: TGCGCCAGCAGCTTGGTAGCAGGGGCGCACAATGAGCAGTTCTTC. It is translated as CASSLVAGAHNEQFF. Looking up the rest from reference TRBV5-6 and TRBJ2-1 gives the full variable domain: DAGVTQSPTHLIKTRGQQVTLRCSPKSGHDTVSWYQQALGQGPQFIFQYYEEEERQRGNFPDRFSGHQFPNYSSELNVNALLLGDSALYLCASSLVAGAHNEQFFGPGTRLTVL.

This clonotype ranks as medium-sized. The chain employs TRBV27 and TRBJ1-2; the D is unclear. The length of the CDR3 is 13 residues. CDR1 is MNHEY and CDR2 is SMNVEV in the germline V gene (reference sequence). Between the trimmed V and J ends, which lost 4 bases and 3 bases, there was a span of 9 bases. The CDR3 reads CASSSSRDYGYTF. CDR3 DNA: TGTGCCAGCAGTTCGTCACGGGACTATGGCTACACCTTC.

The CDR3 spells CASSYLTSGYNEQFF. The CDR3 coding sequence is TGTGCCAGCAGTTACCTGACTAGCGGATACAATGAGCAGTTCTTC. The chain joins TRBV5-6 to TRBJ2-1; 9 bases fit TRBD2. The V and J ends lost 5 bases and 4 bases, in that order; junction bases with no gene match: 7. Germline V gives CDR1 SGHDT, CDR2 YYEEEE. This CDR3 is built from 15 residues.

The CDR3 coding sequence is TGCGCCAGCAGCTTGGTTCAGGGTGAGACCCAGTACTTC. Residues: CASSLVQGETQYF. The gene calls are TRBV5-1 and TRBJ2-5; a possible D gene is TRBD1 (5 bases). Between the trimmed V and J ends, which lost 0 bases and 5 bases, there was a span of 8 bases. The length of the CDR3 is 13 residues. The germline V gene has CDR1 SGHRS and CDR2 YFSETQ.